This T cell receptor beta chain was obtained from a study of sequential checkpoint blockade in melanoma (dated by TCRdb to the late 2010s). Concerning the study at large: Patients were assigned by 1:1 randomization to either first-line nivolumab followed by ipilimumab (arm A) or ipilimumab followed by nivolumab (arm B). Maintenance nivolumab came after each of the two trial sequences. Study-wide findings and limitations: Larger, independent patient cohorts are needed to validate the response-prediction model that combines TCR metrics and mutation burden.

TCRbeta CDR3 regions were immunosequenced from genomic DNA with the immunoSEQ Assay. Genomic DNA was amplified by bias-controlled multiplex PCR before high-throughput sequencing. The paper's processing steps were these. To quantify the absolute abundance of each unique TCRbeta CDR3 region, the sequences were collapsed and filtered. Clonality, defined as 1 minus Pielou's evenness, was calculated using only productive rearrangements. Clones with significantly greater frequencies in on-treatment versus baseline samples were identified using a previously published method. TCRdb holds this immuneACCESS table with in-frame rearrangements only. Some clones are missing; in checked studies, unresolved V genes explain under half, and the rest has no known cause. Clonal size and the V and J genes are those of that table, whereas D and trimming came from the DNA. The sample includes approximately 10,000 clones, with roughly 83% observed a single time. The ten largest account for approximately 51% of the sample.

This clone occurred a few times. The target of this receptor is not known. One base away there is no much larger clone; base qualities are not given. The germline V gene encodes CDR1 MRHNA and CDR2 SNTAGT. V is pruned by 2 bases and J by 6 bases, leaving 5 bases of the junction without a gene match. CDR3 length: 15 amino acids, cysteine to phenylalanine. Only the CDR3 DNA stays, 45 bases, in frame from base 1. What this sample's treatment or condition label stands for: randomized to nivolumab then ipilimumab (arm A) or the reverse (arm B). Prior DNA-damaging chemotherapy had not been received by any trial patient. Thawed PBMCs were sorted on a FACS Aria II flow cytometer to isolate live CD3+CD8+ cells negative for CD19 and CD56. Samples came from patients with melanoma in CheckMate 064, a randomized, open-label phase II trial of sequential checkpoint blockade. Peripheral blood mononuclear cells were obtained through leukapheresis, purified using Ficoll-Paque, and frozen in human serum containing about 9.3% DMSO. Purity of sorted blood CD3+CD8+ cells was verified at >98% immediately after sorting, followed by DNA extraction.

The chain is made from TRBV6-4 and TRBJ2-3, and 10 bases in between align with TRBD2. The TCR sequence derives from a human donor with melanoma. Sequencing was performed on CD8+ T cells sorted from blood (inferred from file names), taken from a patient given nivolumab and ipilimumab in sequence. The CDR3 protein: CASSDGSGGADTQYF. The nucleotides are TGTGCCAGCAGTGACGGAAGCGGGGGGGCCGATACGCAGTATTTT.